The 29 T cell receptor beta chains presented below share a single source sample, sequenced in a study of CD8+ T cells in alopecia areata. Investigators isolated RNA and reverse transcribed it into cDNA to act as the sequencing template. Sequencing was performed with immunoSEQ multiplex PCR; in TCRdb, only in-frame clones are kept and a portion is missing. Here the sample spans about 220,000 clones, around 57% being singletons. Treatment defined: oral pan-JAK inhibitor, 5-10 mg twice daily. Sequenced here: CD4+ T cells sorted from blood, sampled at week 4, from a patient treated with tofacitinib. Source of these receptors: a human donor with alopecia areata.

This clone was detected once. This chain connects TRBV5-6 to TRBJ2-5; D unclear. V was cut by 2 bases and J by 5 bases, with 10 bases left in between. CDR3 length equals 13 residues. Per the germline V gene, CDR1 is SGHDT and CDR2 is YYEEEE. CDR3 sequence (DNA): TGTGCCAGCAGCTTTGAATCATTGGAGACCCAGTACTTC. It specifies CASSFESLETQYF.

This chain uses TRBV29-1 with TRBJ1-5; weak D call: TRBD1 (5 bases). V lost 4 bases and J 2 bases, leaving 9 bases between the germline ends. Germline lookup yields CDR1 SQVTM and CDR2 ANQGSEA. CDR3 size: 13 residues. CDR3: CSVGVGGNQPQHF. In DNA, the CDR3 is TGCAGCGTTGGCGTGGGGGGCAATCAGCCCCAGCATTTT.

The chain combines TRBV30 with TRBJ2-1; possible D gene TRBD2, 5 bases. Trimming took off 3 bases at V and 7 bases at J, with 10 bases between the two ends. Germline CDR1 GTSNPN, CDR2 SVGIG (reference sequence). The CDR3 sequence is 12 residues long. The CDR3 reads CAWRFGNNEQFF. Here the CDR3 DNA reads TGTGCCTGGAGGTTCGGGAATAATGAGCAGTTCTTC.

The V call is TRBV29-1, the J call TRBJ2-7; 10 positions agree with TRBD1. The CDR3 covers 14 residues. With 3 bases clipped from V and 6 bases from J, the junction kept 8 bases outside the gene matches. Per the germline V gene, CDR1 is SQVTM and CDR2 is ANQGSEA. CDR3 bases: TGCAGCGTTGATTCGGGGACAGGGGTTTCCGAGCAGTACTTC. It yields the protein CSVDSGTGVSEQYF.

The CDR3 is CAWNRGGNQPQHF. In DNA, the CDR3 is TGTGCCTGGAACAGGGGAGGCAATCAGCCCCAGCATTTT. The chain has TRBV30 and TRBJ1-5; 7 nucleotides agree with TRBD1. The CDR3 has 13 amino acids. The junction had 2 bases not matched to a gene; V was cut back by 4 bases and J by 2 bases. Per the germline V gene, CDR1 is GTSNPN and CDR2 is SVGIG (reference sequence).

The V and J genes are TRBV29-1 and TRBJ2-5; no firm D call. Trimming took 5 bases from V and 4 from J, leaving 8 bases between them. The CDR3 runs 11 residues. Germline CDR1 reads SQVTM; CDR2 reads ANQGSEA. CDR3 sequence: CSVLQSETQYF. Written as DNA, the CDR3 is TGCAGCGTTCTTCAGTCAGAGACCCAGTACTTC. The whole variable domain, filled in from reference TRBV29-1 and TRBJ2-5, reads SAVISQKPSRDICQRGTSLTIQCQVDSQVTMMFWYRQQPGQSLTLIATANQGSEATYESGFVIDKFPISRPNLTFSTLTVSNMSPEDSSIYLCSVLQSETQYFGPGTRLLVL.

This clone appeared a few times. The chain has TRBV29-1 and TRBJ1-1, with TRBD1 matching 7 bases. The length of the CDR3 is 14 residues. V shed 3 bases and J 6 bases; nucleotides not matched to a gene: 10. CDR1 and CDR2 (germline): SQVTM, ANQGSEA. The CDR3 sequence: CSVEGQTVYSEAFF. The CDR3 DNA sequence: TGCAGCGTTGAGGGACAGACCGTTTACTCTGAAGCTTTCTTT.

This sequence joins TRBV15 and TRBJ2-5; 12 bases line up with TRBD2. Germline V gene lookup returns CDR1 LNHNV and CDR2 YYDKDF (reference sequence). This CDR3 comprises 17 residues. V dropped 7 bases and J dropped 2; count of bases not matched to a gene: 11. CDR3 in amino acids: CATITAGTSGPQETQYF. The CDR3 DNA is TGTGCCACCATCACGGCGGGGACTAGCGGGCCACAAGAGACCCAGTACTTC.

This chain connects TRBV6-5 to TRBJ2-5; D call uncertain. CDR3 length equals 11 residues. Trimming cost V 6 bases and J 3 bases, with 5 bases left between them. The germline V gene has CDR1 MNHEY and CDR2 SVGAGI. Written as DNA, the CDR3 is TGTGCCAGCAGGCGAGAAGAGACCCAGTACTTC. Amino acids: CASRREETQYF.

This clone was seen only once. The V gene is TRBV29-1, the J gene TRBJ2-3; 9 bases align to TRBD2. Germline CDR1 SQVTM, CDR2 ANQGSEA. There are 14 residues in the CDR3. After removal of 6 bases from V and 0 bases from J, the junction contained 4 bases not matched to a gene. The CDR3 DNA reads TGCAGCGTGCGAGCGGGGGGAAGCACAGATACGCAGTATTTT. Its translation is CSVRAGGSTDTQYF.

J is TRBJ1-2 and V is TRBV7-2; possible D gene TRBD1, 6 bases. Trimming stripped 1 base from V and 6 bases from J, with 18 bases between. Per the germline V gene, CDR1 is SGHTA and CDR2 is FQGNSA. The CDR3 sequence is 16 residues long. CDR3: CASSLEFGGGRDGYTF. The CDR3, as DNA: TGTGCCAGCAGCTTAGAGTTCGGAGGGGGTAGGGATGGCTACACCTTC.

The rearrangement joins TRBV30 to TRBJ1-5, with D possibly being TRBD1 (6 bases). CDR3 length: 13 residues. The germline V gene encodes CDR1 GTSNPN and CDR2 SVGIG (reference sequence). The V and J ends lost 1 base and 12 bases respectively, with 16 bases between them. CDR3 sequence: CAWSGGGIGIQHF. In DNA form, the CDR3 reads TGTGCCTGGAGTGGAGGGGGGATTGGTATCCAGCATTTT.

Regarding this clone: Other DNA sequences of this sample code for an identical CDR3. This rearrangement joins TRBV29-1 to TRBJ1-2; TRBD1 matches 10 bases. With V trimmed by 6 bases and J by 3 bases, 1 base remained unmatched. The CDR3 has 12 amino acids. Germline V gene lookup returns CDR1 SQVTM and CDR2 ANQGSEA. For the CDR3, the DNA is TGCAGCGTCGGGACAGGGGACTATGGCTACACCTTC. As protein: CSVGTGDYGYTF.

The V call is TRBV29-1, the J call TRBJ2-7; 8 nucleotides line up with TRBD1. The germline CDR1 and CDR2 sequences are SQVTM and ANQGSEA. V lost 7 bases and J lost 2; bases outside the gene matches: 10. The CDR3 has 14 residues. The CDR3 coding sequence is TGCAGCGCCGGAGGACAGGGTGCCACCTACGAGCAGTACTTC. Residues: CSAGGQGATYEQYF.

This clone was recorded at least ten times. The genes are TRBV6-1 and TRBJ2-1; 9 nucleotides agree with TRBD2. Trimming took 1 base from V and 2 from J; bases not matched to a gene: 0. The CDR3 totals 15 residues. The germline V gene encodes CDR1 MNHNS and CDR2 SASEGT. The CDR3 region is CASSEGGGAYNEQFF. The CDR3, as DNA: TGTGCCAGCAGTGAAGGCGGGGGGGCCTACAATGAGCAGTTCTTC.

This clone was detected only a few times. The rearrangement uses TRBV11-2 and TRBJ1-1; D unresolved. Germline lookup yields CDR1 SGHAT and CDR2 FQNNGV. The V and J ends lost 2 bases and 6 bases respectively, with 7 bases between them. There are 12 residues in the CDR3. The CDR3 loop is CASSLSQAEAFF. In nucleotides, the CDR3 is TGTGCCAGCAGCTTAAGTCAAGCTGAAGCTTTCTTT.

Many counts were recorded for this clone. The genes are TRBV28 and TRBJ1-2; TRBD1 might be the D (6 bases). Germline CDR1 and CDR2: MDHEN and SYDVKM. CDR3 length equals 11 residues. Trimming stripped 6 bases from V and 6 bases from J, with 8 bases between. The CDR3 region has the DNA TGTGCCAGCAGGACAGGCCATGGCTACACCTTC. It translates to CASRTGHGYTF.

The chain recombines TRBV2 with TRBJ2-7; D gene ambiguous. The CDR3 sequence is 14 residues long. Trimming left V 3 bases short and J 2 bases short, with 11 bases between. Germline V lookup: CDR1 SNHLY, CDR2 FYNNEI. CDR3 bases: TGTGCCAGCAGTGATACCAGGCGGCCCTACGAGCAGTACTTC. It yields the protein CASSDTRRPYEQYF.

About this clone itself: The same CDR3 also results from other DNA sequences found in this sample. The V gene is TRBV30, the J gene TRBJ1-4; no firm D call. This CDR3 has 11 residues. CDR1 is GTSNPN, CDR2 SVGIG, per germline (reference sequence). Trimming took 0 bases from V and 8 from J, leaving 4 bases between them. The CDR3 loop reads CAWSVGEKLFF. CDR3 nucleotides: TGTGCCTGGAGTGTAGGCGAAAAACTGTTTTTT.

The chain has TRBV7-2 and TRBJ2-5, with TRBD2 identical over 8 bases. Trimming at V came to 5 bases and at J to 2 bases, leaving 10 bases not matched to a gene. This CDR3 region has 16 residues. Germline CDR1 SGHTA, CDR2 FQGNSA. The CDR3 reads CASSPGGGRLQETQYF. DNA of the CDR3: TGTGCCAGCAGCCCCGGGGGGGGGAGGCTACAAGAGACCCAGTACTTC.

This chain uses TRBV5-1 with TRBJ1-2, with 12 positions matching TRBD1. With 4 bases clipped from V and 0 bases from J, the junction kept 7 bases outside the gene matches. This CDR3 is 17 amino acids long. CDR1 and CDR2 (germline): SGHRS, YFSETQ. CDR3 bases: TGCGCCAGCAGCCCTGGGACAGGGGGCGCGTCTAACTATGGCTACACCTTC. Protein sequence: CASSPGTGGASNYGYTF.

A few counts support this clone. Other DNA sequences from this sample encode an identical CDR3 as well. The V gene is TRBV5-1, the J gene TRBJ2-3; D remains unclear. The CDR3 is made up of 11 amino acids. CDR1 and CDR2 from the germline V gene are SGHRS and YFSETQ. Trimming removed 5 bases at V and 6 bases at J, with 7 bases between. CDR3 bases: TGCGCCAGCAGTGACTCCGATACGCAGTATTTT. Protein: CASSDSDTQYF.

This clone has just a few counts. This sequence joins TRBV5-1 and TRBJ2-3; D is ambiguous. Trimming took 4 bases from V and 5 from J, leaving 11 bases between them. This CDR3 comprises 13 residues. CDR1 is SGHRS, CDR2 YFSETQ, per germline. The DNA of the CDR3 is TGCGCCAGCAGCCCGGCCGGCGGAGATACGCAGTATTTT. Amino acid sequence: CASSPAGGDTQYF.

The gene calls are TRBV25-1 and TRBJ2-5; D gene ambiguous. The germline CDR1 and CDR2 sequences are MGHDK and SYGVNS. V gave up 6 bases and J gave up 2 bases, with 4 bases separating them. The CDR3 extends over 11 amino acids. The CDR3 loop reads CASREQETQYF. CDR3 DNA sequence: TGTGCCAGCAGGGAACAAGAGACCCAGTACTTC. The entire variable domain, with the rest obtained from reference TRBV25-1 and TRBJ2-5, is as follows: EADIYQTPRYLVIGTGKKITLECSQTMGHDKMYWYQQDPGMELHLIHYSYGVNSTEKGDLSSESTVSRIRTEHFPLTLESARPSHTSQYLCASREQETQYFGPGTRLLVL.

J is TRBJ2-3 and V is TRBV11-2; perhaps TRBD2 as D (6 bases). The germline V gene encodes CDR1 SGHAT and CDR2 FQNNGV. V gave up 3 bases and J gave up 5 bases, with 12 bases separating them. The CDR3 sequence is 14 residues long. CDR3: CASSFRLGQDTQYF. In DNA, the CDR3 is TGTGCCAGCAGCTTCCGACTAGGTCAAGATACGCAGTATTTT.

CDR3 protein: CAYNRGLDTEAFF. The CDR3, as DNA: TGTGCCTACAACAGGGGGCTGGACACTGAAGCTTTCTTT. The chain combines TRBV30 with TRBJ1-1; 9 positions match TRBD1. The CDR3 runs 13 residues. V gave up 7 bases and J gave up 3 bases; unmatched junction bases: 6. Germline loops: CDR1 GTSNPN, CDR2 SVGIG (reference sequence). Supplemented by reference TRBV30 and TRBJ1-1, the full variable domain reads SQTIHQWPATLVQPVGSPLSLECTVEGTSNPNLYWYRQAAGRGLQLLFYSVGIGQISSEVPQNLSASRPQDRQFILSSKKLLLSDSGFYLCAYNRGLDTEAFFGQGTRLTVV.

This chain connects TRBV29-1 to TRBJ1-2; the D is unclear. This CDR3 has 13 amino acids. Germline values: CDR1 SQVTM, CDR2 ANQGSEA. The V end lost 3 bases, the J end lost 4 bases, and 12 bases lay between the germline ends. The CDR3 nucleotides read TGCAGCGTTGAGTCTGAAGGTCCCTATGGCTACACCTTC. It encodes CSVESEGPYGYTF.

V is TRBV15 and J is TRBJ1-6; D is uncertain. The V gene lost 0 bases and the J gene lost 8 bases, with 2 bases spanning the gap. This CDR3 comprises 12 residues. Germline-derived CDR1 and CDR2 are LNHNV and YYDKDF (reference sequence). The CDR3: CATSRDDSPLHF. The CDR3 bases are TGTGCCACCAGCAGAGACGATTCACCCCTCCACTTT. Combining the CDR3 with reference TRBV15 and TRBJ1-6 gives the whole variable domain DAMVIQNPRYQVTQFGKPVTLSCSQTLNHNVMYWYQQKSSQAPKLLFHYYDKDFNNEADTPDNFQSRRPNTSFCFLDIRSPGLGDTAMYLCATSRDDSPLHFGNGTRLTVT.

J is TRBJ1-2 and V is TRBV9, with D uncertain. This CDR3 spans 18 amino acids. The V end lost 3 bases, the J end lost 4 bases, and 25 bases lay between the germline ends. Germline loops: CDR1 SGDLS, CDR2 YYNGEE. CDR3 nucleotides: TGTGCCAGCAGCGCTGACATCGCAGCCGGGCCTTTGGCCTATGGCTACACCTTC. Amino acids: CASSADIAAGPLAYGYTF.